Sequencing of this T cell receptor beta chain was carried out in a study of blood T cell repertoires in COVID-19. On the study more broadly: PBMCs, B-cell-depleted T cells, or T cells were the source of the cDNA or gDNA that made up the material.

Enrolled through a virtual design, the participants were between about 18 and 100 years of age and came from 24 US areas. Assignments of participants to cohorts depended upon their own reported clinical history. The method was immunoSEQ multiplex PCR; TCRdb's version includes in-frame clones alone and lacks a portion of them. Of 250,000 to 350,000 clones listed, about 93% are singletons. V was cut by 5 bases and J by 4 bases, with 9 bases left in between. CDR1 is SNHLY, CDR2 FYNNEI, per germline. The CDR3 has 13 amino acids. Sequenced sample: PBMCs or T cells enriched from blood (not recorded which). The rearrangement joins TRBV2 to TRBJ1-5; D is unresolved. The TCR originated in a woman in her 30s who had recovered from COVID-19. Written as DNA, the CDR3 is TGTGCCAGCAGTTTACAGCCTAATCAGCCCCAGCATTTT. It encodes CASSLQPNQPQHF.